This T cell receptor beta chain derives from a study of T cells after yellow fever vaccination. The germline V and J ends were trimmed by 4 bases and 9 bases, with 15 bases remaining between them. This CDR3 has 14 amino acids. 5'RACE template switching produced TCR cDNA carrying a universal primer site and UMIs. TCRdb re-analysed the 5' RACE reads in MiXCR, keeping a single row per CDR3 protein. The table records 300,000 or so distinct CDR3 sequences, roughly 13% of them present only once. Notes on the study in general: By day 5 rather than day 15, the secondary response had peaked, though it was weaker. Contaminating bulk clonotypes could be abundant in FACS-sorted repertoires.

About this clonotype: Its antigen is still unknown.

The TCR originated in a man younger than 45 who received the YFV17D yellow fever vaccine. The input for sequencing was CD4+ T cells sorted from PBMCs, taken 45 days after the yellow fever booster vaccination. V and J are TRBV12-3 or TRBV12-4 and TRBJ1-4; possible D gene TRBD1, 5 bases. CDR3 protein: CASSSPGLIQKLFF. For the CDR3, the DNA is TGTGCCAGCAGTTCCCCGGGGCTCATTCAAAAACTGTTTTTT.